These 20 T cell receptor beta chains originate from one sample sequenced in a study of technical replicates of blood from four donors (TCRdb year 2017). The library was produced with the immunoSEQ multiplex PCR assay. TCRdb mirrors the immuneACCESS table, restricted to in-frame sequences. Some clones are absent from its copies; in checked studies, under half trace to an unresolved V gene, and the reason for the others is unknown. This sample lists 55,000 to 80,000 clones; about nine tenths were detected once. 4.5% to 5% of the sample is in the top ten clones. Sequencing was done on a sample of PBMCs. These receptors were taken from a human donor in good health. Some clones in this sample may be carry-over from other donors' samples.

V and J are TRBV7-8 and TRBJ1-4; tentative D call: TRBD1 (6 bases). The germline V gene has CDR1 SGHVS and CDR2 FQNEAQ. The CDR3 extends over 13 amino acids. Trimming left V 5 bases short and J 10 bases short, with 14 bases between. CDR3 DNA sequence: TGTGCCAGCAGCCGACTAGGGGGGGGAAAACTGTTTTTT. Translating it yields CASSRLGGGKLFF.

The V and J genes are TRBV2 and TRBJ2-7; tentative D call: TRBD1 (6 bases). CDR3 length: 12 residues. The germline CDR1 and CDR2 sequences are SNHLY and FYNNEI. Trimming shortened V by 7 bases and J by 4 bases, and 11 bases separated the two germline ends. The CDR3 spells CASTGQRYEQYF. The CDR3 nucleotides read TGTGCCAGCACCGGACAGCGTTACGAGCAGTACTTC.

This rearrangement joins TRBV7-2 to TRBJ2-4; 11 bases are a match to TRBD2. V was clipped by 0 bases and J by 4 bases; unmatched bases: 8. The CDR3 is made up of 18 amino acids. Germline lookup yields CDR1 SGHTA and CDR2 FQGNSA. CDR3 region: CASSLALAGAQDKNIQYF. The CDR3 DNA follows: TGTGCCAGCAGCTTAGCACTAGCGGGGGCCCAAGATAAAAACATTCAGTACTTC.

V is TRBV2 and J is TRBJ2-5, with D possibly TRBD2 on 6 matching bases. The CDR3 loop spans 16 amino acids. Trimming removed 1 base from V and 1 base from J, with 13 bases in between. Germline V gene sequence: CDR1 SNHLY, CDR2 FYNNEI. CDR3 in DNA: TGTGCCAGCAGTGAAGGACGAAGGGACTCCCAAGAGACCCAGTACTTC. Its protein product is CASSEGRRDSQETQYF.

This chain connects TRBV6-5 to TRBJ2-7, with TRBD1 as a possible D gene (6 bases). This CDR3 spans 13 amino acids. V dropped 7 bases and J dropped 2 bases, with 12 bases sitting between them. Germline-derived CDR1 and CDR2 are MNHEY and SVGAGI. This CDR3 is CASKSTGPYEQYF. CDR3 sequence (DNA): TGTGCCAGCAAATCGACAGGCCCCTACGAGCAGTACTTC.

This chain links TRBV7-2 with TRBJ2-1; TRBD2 agrees at 9 bases. This CDR3 is 15 amino acids long. Germline CDR1 reads SGHTA; CDR2 reads FQGNSA. V lost 2 bases, J lost 4 bases, and 3 bases stayed unmatched. The CDR3 spells CASSLSGRNYNEQFF. Here the CDR3 DNA reads TGTGCCAGCAGCTTAAGCGGGAGGAATTACAATGAGCAGTTCTTC.

This CDR3 is CAWSESSPEQFF. In nucleotides, the CDR3 is TGTGCCTGGAGTGAGTCGAGTCCCGAGCAGTTCTTC. J is TRBJ2-1 and V is TRBV30, with D unresolved. CDR1 and CDR2 from the germline V gene are GTSNPN and SVGIG (reference sequence). This CDR3 region has 12 residues. The V end was cut by 1 base, the J end by 10 bases, with 11 bases between.

The sample holds one count of this clone. V usage is TRBV9 and J usage is TRBJ2-3, with D perhaps matching TRBD2 (6 bases). The CDR3 length is 14 residues. Per germline, CDR1 SGDLS and CDR2 YYNGEE. V was pared by 4 bases and J by 5 bases, with 14 bases between. CDR3 bases: TGTGCCAGCAGCTCCCGGACTAACCAAGATACGCAGTATTTT. This codes for CASSSRTNQDTQYF. The entire variable domain, with the rest obtained from reference TRBV9 and TRBJ2-3, is as follows: DSGVTQTPKHLITATGQRVTLRCSPRSGDLSVYWYQQSLDQGLQFLIQYYNGEERAKGNILERFSAQQFPDLHSELNLSSLELGDSALYFCASSSRTNQDTQYFGPGTRLTVL.

As to this clone: One end of the junction fails to match germline, which may point to a read error. This chain uses TRBV6-1 with TRBJ2-2; 8 nucleotides align to TRBD2. There are 13 residues in the CDR3. Germline CDR1 reads MNHNS; CDR2 reads SASEGT. In DNA form, the CDR3 reads TGTGCCAGCAGTGAAGGGTGGGCTAGCGGGCCCGATTTT. This sequence encodes CASSEGWASGPDF.

This sequence joins TRBV6-5 and TRBJ2-7, with TRBD2 matching over 10 bases. The CDR3 is 15 amino acids. The germline CDR1 and CDR2 sequences are MNHEY and SVGAGI. With 5 bases clipped from V and 0 bases from J, the junction kept 4 bases outside the gene matches. CDR3 DNA sequence: TGTGCCAGCAGTACCTGGACTAGCGGCTCCTACGAGCAGTACTTC. Its protein product is CASSTWTSGSYEQYF.

This clone came up a few times. The genes are TRBV7-9 and TRBJ1-2; D unresolved. Germline-derived CDR1 and CDR2 are SEHNR and FQNEAQ (reference sequence). The CDR3 contains 14 residues. The V and J ends lost 1 base and 2 bases respectively, with 8 bases between them. In DNA, the CDR3 is TGTGCCAGCAGCTTAGGTCCAGTGAACTATGGCTACACCTTC. Its protein product is CASSLGPVNYGYTF.

Points on this clone: At one end the junction does not follow the germline gene, possibly because of a read error. The chain recombines TRBV29-1 with TRBJ1-1; D is perhaps TRBD1 (5 bases). CDR1 SQVTM and CDR2 ANQGSEA come from the germline V gene. CDR3 size: 13 residues. The CDR3 sequence is CSVEVGGNTEAFF. For the CDR3, the DNA is TGCAGCGTGGAAGTCGGGGGGAACACTGAAGCTTTCTTT.

Written as DNA, the CDR3 is TGTGCCAGCAGCTCATACCAGGCAGATACGCAGTATTTT. It yields the protein CASSSYQADTQYF. The chain couples TRBV7-6 to TRBJ2-3; unclear D gene. Trimming shortened V by 4 bases and J by 4 bases, and 9 bases separated the two germline ends. CDR3 length equals 13 residues. Per germline, CDR1 SGHVS and CDR2 FNYEAQ.

The chain uses TRBV2 and TRBJ2-7, with TRBD2 matching 8 bases. Germline CDR1 reads SNHLY; CDR2 reads FYNNEI. The CDR3 is 14 amino acids. V was pared by 3 bases and J by 6 bases, with 7 bases of the junction left unmatched. The CDR3 is CASSEALAGGEQYF. The CDR3 DNA reads as TGTGCCAGCAGTGAGGCCCTAGCGGGCGGCGAGCAGTACTTC.

The V gene is TRBV5-5, the J gene TRBJ2-7, with D perhaps matching TRBD2 (5 bases). V lost 0 bases and J lost 5, with 15 bases in between. This CDR3 is 15 amino acids long. Germline CDR1 SGHKS, CDR2 YYEKEE (reference sequence). The CDR3 sequence is CASSLGWGSGDEQYF. CDR3 DNA sequence: TGTGCCAGCAGCTTGGGGTGGGGATCCGGGGACGAGCAGTACTTC.

The chain combines TRBV2 with TRBJ1-2, with unresolved D. The V end lost 6 bases, the J end lost 2 bases, and 10 bases lay between the germline ends. The CDR3 contains 13 residues. Germline assignment: CDR1 SNHLY and CDR2 FYNNEI. CDR3 protein: CASRVGRNYGYTF. In DNA, the CDR3 is TGTGCCAGCAGGGTGGGCAGAAACTATGGCTACACCTTC. Together with reference TRBV2 and TRBJ1-2, the CDR3 gives the full variable domain: EPEVTQTPSHQVTQMGQEVILRCVPISNHLYFYWYRQILGQKVEFLVSFYNNEISEKSEIFDDQFSVERPDGSNFTLKIRSTKLEDSAMYFCASRVGRNYGYTFGSGTRLTVV.

This clone was counted once. The chain combines TRBV5-6 with TRBJ2-1; 10 nucleotides line up with TRBD2. The CDR3 length is 15 residues. CDR1 and CDR2 from the germline V gene are SGHDT and YYEEEE. Germline trimming cut 4 bases from V and 8 bases from J; bases unmatched to any gene: 9. The CDR3 region is CASSLSGRPPDEQFF. In DNA, the CDR3 is TGTGCCAGCAGCCTTAGCGGGAGGCCCCCGGATGAGCAGTTCTTC.

The CDR3 sequence: CASSEGTAATNEKLFF. CDR3 bases: TGTGCCAGCAGTGAAGGTACAGCAGCAACTAATGAAAAACTGTTTTTT. The V call is TRBV2, the J call TRBJ1-4, with no clear D. This CDR3 is built from 16 residues. Germline values: CDR1 SNHLY, CDR2 FYNNEI. V lost 1 base and J lost 0, with 9 bases in between.

This clone was seen a single time. This sequence joins TRBV21-1 and TRBJ1-2. TRBV21-1 is recorded as a pseudogene. There are 16 residues in the CDR3. The CDR3 is CASSKGLKRPNYGYTF. CDR3 nucleotides: TGTGCCAGCAGCAAGGGACTGAAGCGACCTAACTATGGCTACACCTTC.

The V gene is TRBV7-3, the J gene TRBJ1-1; TRBD1 is a possible D gene (5 bases). This CDR3 region has 13 residues. The germline V gene encodes CDR1 SGHTA and CDR2 FQGTGA. With 5 bases removed from V and 7 bases from J, the gap between germline ends came to 14 bases. CDR3 nucleotides: TGTGCCAGCAGCGTCCAGGGCCTTGGTGAAGCTTTCTTT. This encodes CASSVQGLGEAFF.